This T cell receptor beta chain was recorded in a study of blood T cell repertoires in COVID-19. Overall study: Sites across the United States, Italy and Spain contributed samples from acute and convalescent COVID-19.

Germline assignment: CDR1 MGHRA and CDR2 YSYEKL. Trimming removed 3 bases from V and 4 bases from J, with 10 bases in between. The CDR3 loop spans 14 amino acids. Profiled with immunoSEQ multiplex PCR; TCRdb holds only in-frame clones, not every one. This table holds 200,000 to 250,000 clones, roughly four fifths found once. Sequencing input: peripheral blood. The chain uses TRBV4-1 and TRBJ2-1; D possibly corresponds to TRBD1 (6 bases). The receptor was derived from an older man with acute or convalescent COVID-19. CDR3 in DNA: TGCGCCAGCAGCCATCCGACAGGATACAATGAGCAGTTCTTC. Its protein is CASSHPTGYNEQFF.